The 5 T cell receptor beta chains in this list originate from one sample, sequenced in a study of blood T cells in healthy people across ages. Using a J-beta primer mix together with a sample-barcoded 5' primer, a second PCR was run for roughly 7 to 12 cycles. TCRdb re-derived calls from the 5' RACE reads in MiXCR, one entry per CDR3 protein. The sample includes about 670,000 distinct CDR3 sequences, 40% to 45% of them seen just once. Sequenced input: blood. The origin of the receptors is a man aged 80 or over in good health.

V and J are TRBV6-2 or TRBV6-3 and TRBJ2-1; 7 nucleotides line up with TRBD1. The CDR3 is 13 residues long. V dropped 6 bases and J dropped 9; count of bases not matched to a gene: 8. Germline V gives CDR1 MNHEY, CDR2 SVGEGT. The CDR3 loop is CASRGTGVGEQFF. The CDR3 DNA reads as TGTGCCAGCAGGGGAACAGGGGTCGGTGAGCAGTTCTTC.

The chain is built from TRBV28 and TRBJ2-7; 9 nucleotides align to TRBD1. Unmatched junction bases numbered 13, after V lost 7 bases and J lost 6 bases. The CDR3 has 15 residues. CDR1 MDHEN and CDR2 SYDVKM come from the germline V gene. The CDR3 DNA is TGTGCCAGCATTACAACAGGGGGCGAAGGGTTCGAGCAGTACTTC. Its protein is CASITTGGEGFEQYF.

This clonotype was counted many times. CDR3 DNA: TGTGCCATCAGTAAGGACAAAGGAAGAGATACGCAGTATTTT. Its protein product is CAISKDKGRDTQYF. J is TRBJ2-3 and V is TRBV10-3, with D possibly being TRBD1 (5 bases). V lost 5 bases and J lost 5, with 14 bases in between. The CDR3 has 14 amino acids. Germline lookup yields CDR1 ENHRY and CDR2 SYGVKD.

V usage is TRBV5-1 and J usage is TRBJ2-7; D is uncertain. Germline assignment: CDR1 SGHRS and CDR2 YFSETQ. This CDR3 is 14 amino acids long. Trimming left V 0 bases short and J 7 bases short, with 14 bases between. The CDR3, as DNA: TGCGCCAGCAGCTTGGGGAGTTCTTACAATGAGCAGTACTTC. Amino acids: CASSLGSSYNEQYF.

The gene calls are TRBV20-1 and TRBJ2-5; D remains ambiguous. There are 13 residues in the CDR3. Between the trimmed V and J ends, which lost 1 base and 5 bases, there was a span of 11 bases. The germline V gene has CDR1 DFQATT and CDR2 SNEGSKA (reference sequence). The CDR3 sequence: CSARVGAAETQYF. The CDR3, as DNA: TGCAGTGCTAGAGTGGGCGCCGCGGAGACCCAGTACTTC.